The T cell receptor beta chain described here comes from a study of blood T cell repertoires in COVID-19 (dated by TCRdb to 2020 to 2022). As for the study more broadly: Samples covering the acute and convalescent phases of COVID-19 were provided by collaborators in the United States, Italy and Spain. The material from the prospective study consisted of cDNA or gDNA derived from T cells, B-cell-depleted T cells, or PBMCs. Deeply sampled blood TCRbeta repertoires from subjects exposed to, actively infected with, or recovered from COVID-19 were included in the dataset. A freely available public database, intended as a resource for researchers studying the immune response to SARS-CoV-2, is where the repertoires were released. The samples were drawn from the first 160 participants of the ongoing ImmuneRACE study and from over 950 subjects provided by 6 global collaborators. Nearly every sample came with metadata listing a de-identified subject ID, COVID-19 status, age in years and sex. Where HLA class I and class II types were available, the types were taken from metadata supplied by the sample provider, not from assay-based typing.

The immunoSEQ Assay, a bias-controlled multiplex PCR, was used to amplify TCRbeta CDR3 regions from genomic DNA. Under the source paper's analysis protocol: The number of nucleated cells in each sample was estimated by amplification of reference gene primers within the assay. To quantify the absolute abundance of each unique TCRbeta CDR3 rearrangement, sequence reads were collapsed and filtered. For each sample, productive Simpson clonality was calculated by taking the square root of Simpson's diversity index across productive rearrangements. TCRdb re-hosts the immuneACCESS table, in-frame sequences only. Its copies lack some clones; in the studies checked, an unresolved V gene accounts for under half of them, and the cause for the rest is not known. V and J calls and clone size come straight from that table; D and trimming were deduced from the DNA. The sample table shows 450,000 to 500,000 clones, and roughly nine tenths are seen once. The top ten clones comprise around 8% of the sample.

Of note for this clone: Its cognate antigen has yet to be identified. No per-base quality is available; no much larger clone lies one base away.

Participants in the prospective study were aged roughly 18 to 100 years, lived in about two dozen United States geographic areas, and enrolled through a virtual design. In the prospective study, participants were assigned to cohorts based on the clinical history participants reported in a screening survey and a study questionnaire. ImmuneRACE Cohort 3 recovered participants were defined by two consecutive negative NP/OP PCR tests, healthcare professional clearance, or symptom resolution. In the prospective study, whole blood, serum and a nasopharyngeal or oropharyngeal swab were collected from each participant by mobile phlebotomists. Participants in the prospective study had the option to provide additional blood draws and questionnaires over a roughly 2-month period. Before DNA extraction, prospective study blood samples were shipped either frozen or at room temperature. What the authors observed across the whole study: The amount of clinical and demographic metadata varied by source and participant and was provided uncurated.

Inclusive of the bounding cysteine and phenylalanine, the CDR3 is 13 residues long. The DNA shown is the 39-base CDR3, in frame from base 1. The germline V gene encodes CDR1 GTSNPN and CDR2 SVGIG (reference sequence). V trim: 4 bases; J trim: 3 bases; unmatched bases: 4. The sequence links TRBV30 to TRBJ1-1; 8 bases in the junction line up with TRBD1. Sequencing was performed on PBMCs or T cells enriched from blood (not recorded which). This TCR was recovered from a woman aged 55-69 years who had recovered from COVID-19. The nucleotide sequence reads as follows: TGTGCCTGGACCCAGGGGGCGTACACTGAAGCTTTCTTT. It encodes CAWTQGAYTEAFF. The full variable domain, with segments outside the CDR3 supplied by the reference TRBV30 and TRBJ1-1 proteins, appears as SQTIHQWPATLVQPVGSPLSLECTVEGTSNPNLYWYRQAAGRGLQLLFYSVGIGQISSEVPQNLSASRPQDRQFILSSKKLLLSDSGFYLCAWTQGAYTEAFFGQGTRLTVV.